These 6 T cell receptor beta chains share one sample of origin, sequenced in a study of PD-1 blockade in classical Hodgkin lymphoma (dated by TCRdb to the early 2020s). Read against the paper, the sample's time point label means: cycle 1 day 1 (C1D1), immediately before nivolumab initiation. All trial patients had relapsed after autologous stem cell transplantation, with cohorts A, B and C differing in prior brentuximab vedotin exposure. Libraries came from the immunoSEQ multiplex PCR assay. TCRdb took over this immuneACCESS table, retaining in-frame rearrangements with V and J assigned. Such tables are incomplete; in checked studies, under half of the missing clones stem from an unresolved V gene, and the remainder is unexplained. The sample yields tens of thousands of clones; 60% to 75% were counted once. Less than 4% of the sample goes to the ten largest clones. Sample: peripheral blood mononuclear cells (PBMCs), taken at baseline. These receptors were collected from a human donor with classical Hodgkin lymphoma.

The rearrangement uses TRBV21-1 and TRBJ2-5; TRBD1 was called by the table and not checked on the DNA. TRBV21-1 is a known pseudogene. The CDR3 has 13 residues. The CDR3 is CASVVGGKETQYF. The DNA of the CDR3 is TGTGCCAGCGTAGTAGGGGGCAAAGAGACCCAGTACTTC.

The chain couples TRBV9 to TRBJ2-3; TRBD2 aligns across 10 bases. Germline V CDR1 and CDR2: SGDLS, YYNGEE. V lost 4 bases and J lost 5; bases outside the gene matches: 4. There are 14 residues in the CDR3. Written as DNA, the CDR3 is TGTGCCAGCAGCAGGCTAGCGGGAGTAGATACGCAGTATTTT. Translated, it gives CASSRLAGVDTQYF. The complete variable domain, with remaining parts taken from reference TRBV9 and TRBJ2-3, reads DSGVTQTPKHLITATGQRVTLRCSPRSGDLSVYWYQQSLDQGLQFLIQYYNGEERAKGNILERFSAQQFPDLHSELNLSSLELGDSALYFCASSRLAGVDTQYFGPGTRLTVL.

The genes are TRBV6-1 and TRBJ2-2; TRBD1 matches 8 bases. The CDR3 loop spans 16 amino acids. CDR1 and CDR2 (germline): MNHNS, SASEGT. V lost 0 bases and J lost 7; bases outside the gene matches: 7. CDR3 in amino acids: CASSEAGRGRVGELFF. In DNA, the CDR3 is TGTGCCAGCAGTGAAGCGGGCAGGGGGCGAGTCGGGGAGCTGTTTTTT.

This rearrangement joins TRBV28 to TRBJ1-2, with TRBD1 matching over 7 bases. The germline V gene has CDR1 MDHEN and CDR2 SYDVKM. V shed 1 base and J 12 bases; nucleotides not matched to a gene: 11. This CDR3 is 14 amino acids long. CDR3 sequence: CASSLSRQGGGHTF. The CDR3 nucleotides read TGTGCCAGCAGTTTATCCCGACAGGGCGGGGGACACACCTTC.

This clone has just a few counts. Written as DNA, the CDR3 is TGTGCCAGCAGCCACGGGGGGTTGGGCGGGTCCTACAATGAGCAGTTCTTC. This codes for CASSHGGLGGSYNEQFF. The chain has TRBV7-9 and TRBJ2-1; TRBD2 matches 7 bases. Germline CDR1 is SEHNR and CDR2 is FQNEAQ (reference sequence). The CDR3 sequence is 17 residues long. V trimming: 5 bases; J trimming: 1 base; junction bases outside the gene matches: 11.

The chain links TRBV30 to TRBJ1-2, with 9 bases fitting TRBD1. CDR3 length: 13 residues. Germline V gene lookup returns CDR1 GTSNPN and CDR2 SVGIG (reference sequence). After removal of 1 base from V and 7 bases from J, the junction contained 4 bases not matched to a gene. Here the CDR3 reads CAWSGQGVTGYTF. CDR3 DNA: TGTGCCTGGAGTGGACAGGGGGTTACTGGCTACACCTTC. Combining the CDR3 with reference TRBV30 and TRBJ1-2 gives the whole variable domain SQTIHQWPATLVQPVGSPLSLECTVEGTSNPNLYWYRQAAGRGLQLLFYSVGIGQISSEVPQNLSASRPQDRQFILSSKKLLLSDSGFYLCAWSGQGVTGYTFGSGTRLTVV.